This TCR beta chain was recorded in a study of cytomegalovirus exposure and HLA in healthy donors. It was with 60 Vbeta and 13 Jbeta primers that the PCR ran. Sequenced by immunoSEQ multiplex PCR; TCRdb stores in-frame clones only, minus some. The top ten clones hold approximately 0.8% of a sample with under 200,000 clones, 80% to 90% of them seen once. The sequence was collected from a woman aged 18-35 years in good health and CMV-seronegative. Sequencing was done on a sample of PBMCs.

In nucleotides, the CDR3 is TGTGCCAGTAGTAAGCCAGGGGGCTGGGTTACGCAGTATTTT. As protein: CASSKPGGWVTQYF. The rearrangement joins TRBV19 to TRBJ2-3, with 8 bases aligning to TRBD1. The trim removed 4 bases at V and 8 bases at J, leaving 8 bases unmatched. The CDR3 loop spans 14 amino acids. CDR1 is LNHDA and CDR2 is SQIVND in the germline V gene (reference sequence).